This T cell receptor (beta chain) was obtained from a study of blood T cells in healthy people across ages. Notes on the study in general: Higher diversity, along with more naive CD4+ cells, distinguished long-lived donors from aged donors. As age increased, TCR beta diversity per million T cells fell in a roughly linear fashion. Leaving the PBMCs unsorted stopped any conclusive comparison of naive versus antigen-experienced cells.

The authors ran a second PCR of roughly 6 to 12 cycles using a sample-barcoded 5' primer and a J-beta primer mix. A single record per CDR3 protein comes from TCRdb applying MiXCR to the 5' RACE reads. Counted here are some 880,000 distinct CDR3 sequences, around 34% occurring once; the ten biggest clones make up roughly 13%. The draw of peripheral blood yielded roughly 10 milliliters from each donor. This CDR3 spans 16 amino acids. The ends lost 4 bases at V and 5 bases at J; junction bases unmatched: 11. Germline CDR1 reads MDHEN; CDR2 reads SYDVKM. A remark on this clonotype: Antigen specificity is unknown.

The source of this sequence is a man younger than 35 in good health. What was sequenced was blood. The chain uses TRBV28 and TRBJ2-5; TRBD2 matches 9 bases. CDR3 residues: CASSSTAASGVETQYF. CDR3 nucleotides: TGTGCCAGCAGTTCTACAGCGGCTAGCGGGGTTGAGACCCAGTACTTC.